This is a list of T cell receptor beta chains from one sample in a study of immune evolution from preneoplasia to lung adenocarcinoma. The data were produced by immunoSEQ multiplex PCR, yet TCRdb's version contains in-frame clones alone and is incomplete. Among a few thousand clones listed, 76% were seen once. Material: FFPE minimally invasive lung adenocarcinoma tissue. All receptors derive from a person between 65 and 79 years old with lung adenocarcinoma. Both conserved end residues are part of each CDR3. The D gene is left open where the match is weak. Clone size appears in some rows only: once, few, many, or a class for an expanded clone.

>TRBJ2-1|NA|NA|TRBV5-8
CASSLGTHTYNEQFF
TGTGCCAGCAGCTTGGGGACCCATACCTACAATGAGCAGTTCTTC
>TRBJ1-2|NA|few|TRBV5-5
CASSSRDNYGYTF
TGTGCCAGCAGCTCGAGGGATAACTATGGCTACACCTTC
>TRBJ1-2|NA|once|TRBV7-2
CASSAGRDHYGYTF
TGTGCCAGCAGCGCAGGGAGGGACCACTATGGCTACACCTTC
>TRBJ1-2|NA|NA|TRBV29-1
CSGVQGDYGYTF
TGCAGCGGGGTACAGGGAGACTATGGCTACACCTTC
>TRBJ2-1|NA|NA|TRBV19
CASSIGSGTGANEQFF
TGTGCCAGTAGTATAGGCTCGGGAACAGGTGCCAATGAGCAGTTCTTC
>TRBJ1-1|NA|NA|TRBV28
CALMGRTNAEAFF
TGTGCCCTTATGGGCAGGACGAACGCTGAAGCTTTCTTT
>TRBJ1-5|NA|NA|TRBV28
CASSPGQGPNQPQHF
TGTGCCAGCAGTCCGGGACAAGGGCCTAATCAGCCCCAGCATTTT
>TRBJ2-7|NA|NA|TRBV29-1
CSVPGKQLYEQYF
TGCAGCGTCCCAGGGAAGCAACTTTACGAGCAGTACTTC
>TRBJ2-2|NA|NA|TRBV7-8
CASGPKPKGELFF
TGTGCCAGCGGACCGAAGCCCAAAGGGGAGCTGTTTTTT
>TRBJ2-2|NA|NA|TRBV19
CASRSDGRGTGELFF
TGTGCCAGTAGGTCGGACGGTCGCGGCACCGGGGAGCTGTTTTTT
>TRBJ2-3|TRBD1|NA|TRBV5-1
CASSLEGQGPDTQYF
TGCGCCAGCAGCTTGGAGGGACAGGGACCAGATACGCAGTATTTT
>TRBJ1-1|NA|NA|TRBV4-2
CASSQDLNGFTEAFF
TGTGCCAGCAGCCAAGACTTAAACGGGTTCACTGAAGCTTTCTTT
>TRBJ2-7|TRBD2|NA|TRBV27
CASSSEGLEYEQYF
TGTGCCAGCAGTTCGGAGGGACTAGAATACGAGCAGTACTTC
>TRBJ2-7|TRBD1|once|TRBV6-5
CASSGTGDSYEQYF
TGTGCCAGCAGCGGGACAGGGGACTCCTACGAGCAGTACTTC
>TRBJ2-7|TRBD1|NA|TRBV5-4
CASSGDSSYEQYF
TGTGCCAGCAGTGGGGACAGTTCCTACGAGCAGTACTTC
>TRBJ2-7|NA|once|TRBV29-1
CSVGIQYEQYF
TGCAGCGTTGGGATCCAATACGAGCAGTACTTC
>TRBJ2-2|NA|NA|TRBV7-2
CASSLRPRLVTGELFF
TGTGCCAGCAGCTTAAGGCCGCGACTAGTAACCGGGGAGCTGTTTTTT
>TRBJ2-1|TRBD2|few|TRBV7-9
CATKRESSYNEQFF
TGTGCCACAAAGCGGGAGAGCTCCTACAATGAGCAGTTCTTC
>TRBJ2-3|NA|NA|TRBV15
CATTDWPYGTDTQYF
TGTGCCACCACTGATTGGCCTTATGGCACAGATACGCAGTATTTT